Sequencing of this TCR beta chain was carried out in a study of T cell clonotyping in hematopoietic cell transplantation. The data were produced by immunoSEQ multiplex PCR, yet TCRdb's version contains in-frame clones alone and is incomplete. This sample has roughly 48,000 clones, with about four fifths found just once. As to time point: recipient sample about 28 days before transplant, after cytoreduction. General study points: Higher Inverse Simpson Index values in graft donor and pretransplant recipient predicted broader posttransplant TCR diversity.

V shed 6 bases, J shed 1 base, and the junction held 5 bases outside the gene matches. The CDR3 extends over 14 amino acids. Germline V lookup: CDR1 MDHEN, CDR2 SYDVKM. Turning to this clone: Its antigen is undetermined.

Sequenced here: peripheral blood mononuclear cells, sampled before stem cell transplant. The clonotype comes from a man aged 60-69 years with myelodysplastic syndrome. Some clones in this sample may be carry-over from other donors' samples. The V gene is TRBV28, the J gene TRBJ1-1, with 7 bases fitting TRBD1. CDR3 sequence (DNA): TGTGCCAGCAGCCCGGGACAGAGGAACACTGAAGCTTTCTTT. Its protein product is CASSPGQRNTEAFF.